One and the same sample provided the 4 T cell receptor beta chains below, sequenced in a study of graft-versus-host responses after intestinal transplantation. Libraries were prepared by immunoSEQ multiplex PCR; TCRdb keeps only in-frame clonotypes and omits some of them. The repertoire includes about 20,000 clones, approximately 89% of them detected once, and about 9.4% sits in the top ten. This material consisted of PBMCs, taken 230 to 240 days after intestinal transplant. Receptors were obtained from a human patient who received an intestinal transplant, so some T cells may come from the graft donor.

The rearrangement uses TRBV5-6 and TRBJ1-1; no definite D call. The V gene's germline CDR1 is SGHDT and CDR2 YYEEEE. The CDR3 is 13 residues long. Trimming took off 2 bases at V and 7 bases at J, with 12 bases between the two ends. CDR3 nucleotide sequence: TGTGCCAGCAGCTTAGCAGGATCTGGTGAAGCTTTCTTT. This translates into CASSLAGSGEAFF.

The rearrangement uses TRBV5-4 and TRBJ2-5; TRBD1 aligns across 7 bases. There are 14 residues in the CDR3. Germline V gene data show CDR1 as SGHNT and CDR2 as YYREEE (reference sequence). After removal of 4 bases from V and 2 bases from J, the junction contained 5 bases not matched to a gene. The DNA of the CDR3 is TGTGCCAGCAGCGGGGGACAGCTGCAAGAGACCCAGTACTTC. Translation: CASSGGQLQETQYF. Based on the CDR3 plus reference TRBV5-4 and TRBJ2-5, the full variable domain is ETGVTQSPTHLIKTRGQQVTLRCSSQSGHNTVSWYQQALGQGPQFIFQYYREEENGRGNFPPRFSGLQFPNYSSELNVNALELDDSALYLCASSGGQLQETQYFGPGTRLLVL.

This rearrangement joins TRBV2 to TRBJ2-1, with TRBD2 identical over 10 bases. The CDR3 has 16 amino acids. Germline CDR1 SNHLY, CDR2 FYNNEI. Germline trimming cut 3 bases from V and 7 bases from J; bases unmatched to any gene: 9. CDR3 in amino acids: CASSDEGLAAWNEQFF. CDR3 coding DNA: TGTGCCAGCAGTGACGAAGGACTAGCGGCTTGGAATGAGCAGTTCTTC.

The chain employs TRBV15 and TRBJ2-5; the match to TRBD1 covers 7 bases. This CDR3 has 17 residues. Germline V gives CDR1 LNHNV, CDR2 YYDKDF (reference sequence). V was clipped by 4 bases and J by 1 base; unmatched bases: 12. The CDR3 protein is CATSKWGQLIPQETQYF. CDR3 nucleotides: TGTGCCACCAGCAAATGGGGACAGTTGATACCCCAAGAGACCCAGTACTTC.